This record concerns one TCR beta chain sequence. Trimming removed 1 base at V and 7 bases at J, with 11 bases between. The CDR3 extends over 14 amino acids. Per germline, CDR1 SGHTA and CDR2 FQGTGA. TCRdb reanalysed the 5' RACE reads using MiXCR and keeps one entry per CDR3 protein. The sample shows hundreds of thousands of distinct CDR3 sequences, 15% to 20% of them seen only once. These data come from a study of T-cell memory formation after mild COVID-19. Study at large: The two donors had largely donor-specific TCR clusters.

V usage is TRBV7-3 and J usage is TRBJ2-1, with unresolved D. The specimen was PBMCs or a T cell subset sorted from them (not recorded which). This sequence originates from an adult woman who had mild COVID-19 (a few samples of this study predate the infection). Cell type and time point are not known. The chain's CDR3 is CASSLNLVVNEQFF. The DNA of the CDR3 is TGTGCCAGCAGCTTAAACCTAGTAGTGAATGAGCAGTTCTTC.